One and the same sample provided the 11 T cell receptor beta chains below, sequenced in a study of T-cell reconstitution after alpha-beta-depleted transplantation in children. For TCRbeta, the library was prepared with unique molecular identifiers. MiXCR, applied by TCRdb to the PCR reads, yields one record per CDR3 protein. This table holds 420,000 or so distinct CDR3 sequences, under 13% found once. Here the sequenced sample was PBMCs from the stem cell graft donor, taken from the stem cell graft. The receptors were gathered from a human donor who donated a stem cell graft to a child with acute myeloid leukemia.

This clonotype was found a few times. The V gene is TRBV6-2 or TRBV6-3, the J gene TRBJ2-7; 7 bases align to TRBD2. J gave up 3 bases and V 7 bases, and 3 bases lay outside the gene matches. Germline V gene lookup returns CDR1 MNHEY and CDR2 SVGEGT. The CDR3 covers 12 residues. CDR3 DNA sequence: TGTGCCAGCAAGGGCGGGGGCTACGAGCAGTACGTC. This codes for CASKGGGYEQYV.

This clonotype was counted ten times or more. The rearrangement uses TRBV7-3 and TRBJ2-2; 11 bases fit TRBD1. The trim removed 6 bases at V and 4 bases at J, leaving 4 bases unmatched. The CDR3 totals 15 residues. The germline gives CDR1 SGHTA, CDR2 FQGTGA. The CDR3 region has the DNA TGTGCCAGCAGTACGGGACAGGGGGGCACCGGGGAGCTGTTTTTT. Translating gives CASSTGQGGTGELFF.

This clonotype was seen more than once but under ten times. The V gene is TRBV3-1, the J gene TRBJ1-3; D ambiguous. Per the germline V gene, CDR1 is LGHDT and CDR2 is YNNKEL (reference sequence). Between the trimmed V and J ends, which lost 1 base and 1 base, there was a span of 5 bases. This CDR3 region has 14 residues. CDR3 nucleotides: TGTGCCAGCAGCCAAGTTGTTTCTGGAAACACCATATATTTT. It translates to CASSQVVSGNTIYF.

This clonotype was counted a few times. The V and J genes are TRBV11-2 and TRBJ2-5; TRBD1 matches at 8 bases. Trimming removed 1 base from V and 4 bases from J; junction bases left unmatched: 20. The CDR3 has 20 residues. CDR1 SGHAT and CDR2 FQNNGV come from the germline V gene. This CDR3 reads CASSLVSWTGLGQYVETQYF. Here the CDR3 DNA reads TGTGCCAGCAGCTTAGTATCCTGGACAGGGTTGGGCCAATATGTAGAGACCCAGTACTTC.

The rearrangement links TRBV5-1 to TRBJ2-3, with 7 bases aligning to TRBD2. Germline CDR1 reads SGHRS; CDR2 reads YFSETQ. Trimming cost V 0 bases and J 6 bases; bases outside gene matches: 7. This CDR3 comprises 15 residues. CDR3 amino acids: CASSLAGEGSDTQYF. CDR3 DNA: TGCGCCAGCAGCTTGGCCGGGGAGGGTTCCGATACGCAGTATTTT.

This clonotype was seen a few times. CDR3 sequence reads: CSARGLTSGANTGELFF. The CDR3 DNA reads TGCAGTGCTAGAGGGCTGACTAGCGGGGCGAACACCGGGGAGCTGTTTTTT. This rearrangement joins TRBV20-1 to TRBJ2-2, with 11 bases fitting TRBD2. V dropped 1 base and J dropped 0; count of bases not matched to a gene: 4. Germline loops: CDR1 DFQATT, CDR2 SNEGSKA (reference sequence). The CDR3 is 17 amino acids.

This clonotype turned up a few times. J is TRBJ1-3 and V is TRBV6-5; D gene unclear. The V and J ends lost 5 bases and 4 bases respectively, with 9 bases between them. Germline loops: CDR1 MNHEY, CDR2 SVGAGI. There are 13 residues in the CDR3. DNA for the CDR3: TGTGCCAGCAGTCTACGTCTGGGAAACACCATATATTTT. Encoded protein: CASSLRLGNTIYF.

CDR3 in DNA: TGCGCCAGCAGCCAAGACAGTCCTGAAGCTTTCTTT. Its translation is CASSQDSPEAFF. J is TRBJ1-1 and V is TRBV4-1; D unresolved. V was trimmed by 0 bases and J by 6 bases, leaving 5 bases between them. From germline, CDR1 is MGHRA and CDR2 YSYEKL. The CDR3 extends over 12 amino acids.

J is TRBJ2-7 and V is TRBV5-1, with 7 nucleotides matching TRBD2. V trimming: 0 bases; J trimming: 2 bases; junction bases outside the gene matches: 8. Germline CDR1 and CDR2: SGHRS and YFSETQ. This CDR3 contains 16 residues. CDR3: CASSLVGASGAYEQYF. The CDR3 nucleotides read TGCGCCAGCAGCTTGGTTGGGGCTAGCGGTGCCTACGAGCAGTACTTC.

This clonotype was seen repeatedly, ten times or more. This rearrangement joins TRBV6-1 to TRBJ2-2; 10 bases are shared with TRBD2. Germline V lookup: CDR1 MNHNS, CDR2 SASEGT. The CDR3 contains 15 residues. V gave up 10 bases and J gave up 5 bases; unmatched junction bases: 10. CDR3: CATASSSGRTGELFF. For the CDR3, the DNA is TGTGCCACCGCCTCGAGTAGCGGGAGGACCGGGGAGCTGTTTTTT.

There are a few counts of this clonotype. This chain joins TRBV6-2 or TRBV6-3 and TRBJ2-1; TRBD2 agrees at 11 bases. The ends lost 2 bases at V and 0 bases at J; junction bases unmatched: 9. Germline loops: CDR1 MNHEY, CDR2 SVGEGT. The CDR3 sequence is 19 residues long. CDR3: CASSYGGLAAESSYNEQFF. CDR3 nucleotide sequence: TGTGCCAGCAGTTACGGGGGACTAGCGGCGGAAAGCTCCTACAATGAGCAGTTCTTC.